This T cell receptor (beta chain) was documented in a study of T cell responses to AZD1222 COVID-19 vaccine. Trimming removed 0 bases at V and 5 bases at J, with 7 bases between. The CDR3 is 14 amino acids. The V gene's germline CDR1 is MNHEY and CDR2 SVGAGI. Whole-study results and caveats: Spike-specific TCR breadth and depth grew following two AZD1222 doses.

In regard to this clone: Its antigen remains unknown.

Only in-frame clones appear in the TCRdb table, and some are missing; sequencing was by immunoSEQ multiplex PCR. The sample consists of roughly 53,000 clones, approximately 84% of them appearing once. The sequence derives from an adult in good health. V gene TRBV6-5 combines with J gene TRBJ1-4; D may be TRBD1 (5 bases). The sample was peripheral blood, taken on day 0 of AZD1222 vaccination. The CDR3 protein is CASSYSQANEKLFF. The CDR3 region has the DNA TGTGCCAGCAGTTACTCACAGGCAAATGAAAAACTGTTTTTT.